This TCR beta chain was sequenced in a study of OX40 agonist ivuxolimab in advanced cancers. On the study more broadly: Head and neck, renal cell, melanoma or hepatocellular carcinoma were the cancers that dose-escalation patients had.

Study observations and caveats: People who partly responded at 0.1-3.0 mg/kg had some of the least clonal expansion seen. There was clonal expansion of CD4+ and CD8+ blood T cells by week 6 at 0.1 to 3.0 mg/kg. Fewer expanded clones were found on average in CD4+ than in CD8+ T cells.

Clones were sequenced by immunoSEQ multiplex PCR, and TCRdb holds only the in-frame ones, with some missing. The sample has approximately 58,000 clones, 80% to 90% seen once. Of note for this clone: Antigen specificity is unknown.

The CDR3 contains 17 residues. The V gene's germline CDR1 is MDHEN and CDR2 SYDVKM. Deletions cut 7 bases from V and 4 bases from J, with 23 bases between. This receptor was obtained from an adult with an advanced solid tumor such as melanoma, head and neck, liver or kidney cancer. Source: CD4+ or CD8+ T cells sorted from blood, taken in a trial of the OX40 agonist ivuxolimab. V gene TRBV28 combines with J gene TRBJ2-1; either TRBD1 or TRBD2 may supply D (5 bases each). DNA for the CDR3: TGTGCCAGCACAAGGGACCTGGCTAGCCTTACGTACAATGAGCAGTTCTTC. It specifies CASTRDLASLTYNEQFF.